A selection of T cell receptor beta chains follows, all from one sample in a study of T cell responses to AZD1222 COVID-19 vaccine. The protocol was immunoSEQ multiplex PCR, while the TCRdb copy is restricted to in-frame clones and leaves out a portion. This sample has 100,000 to 150,000 clones, with about nine tenths found just once. Sample: peripheral blood, taken on day 0 of AZD1222 vaccination. The receptor set was obtained from an adult in good health. Each CDR3 is given without its conserved first and last residue. The order of the fields is V gene, J gene, D gene, CDR3 protein. A D gene is named only where the DNA matches it firmly.

v_gene: TRBV11-2; j_gene: TRBJ2-2; d_gene: -; CDR3aa: ASSFPITGSLVYAGELF
v_gene: TRBV5-1; j_gene: TRBJ1-3; d_gene: -; CDR3aa: ASSLGPSGNTIY
v_gene: TRBV29-1; j_gene: TRBJ1-2; d_gene: TRBD1; CDR3aa: SVRGQGENT
v_gene: TRBV4-3; j_gene: TRBJ1-5; d_gene: -; CDR3aa: ASSQERGYQPQH
v_gene: TRBV10-2; j_gene: TRBJ1-5; d_gene: -; CDR3aa: ASSVPGMGGNQPQH
v_gene: TRBV11-3; j_gene: TRBJ2-2; d_gene: -; CDR3aa: ASSFTSTGELF
v_gene: TRBV7-3; j_gene: TRBJ2-3; d_gene: -; CDR3aa: ASSRTLAPGGTDTQY
v_gene: TRBV7-2; j_gene: TRBJ1-1; d_gene: TRBD1; CDR3aa: ASSLRGQGRTEAF
v_gene: TRBV7-2; j_gene: TRBJ1-2; d_gene: -; CDR3aa: ASSLASSGLYGYT
v_gene: TRBV12-3/TRBV12-4; j_gene: TRBJ2-1; d_gene: -; CDR3aa: ASSPDSRQF
v_gene: TRBV30; j_gene: TRBJ2-5; d_gene: -; CDR3aa: ASRGPGETQY
v_gene: TRBV19; j_gene: TRBJ1-1; d_gene: -; CDR3aa: ASSIGGGATTEAF
v_gene: TRBV6-5; j_gene: TRBJ1-5; d_gene: -; CDR3aa: ASSGPNQPQH
v_gene: TRBV14; j_gene: TRBJ1-6; d_gene: -; CDR3aa: ASSQGPGNSPLH
v_gene: TRBV6-5; j_gene: TRBJ2-1; d_gene: -; CDR3aa: ASSSQGEQF
v_gene: TRBV5-1; j_gene: TRBJ2-3; d_gene: -; CDR3aa: ASSVGHSTDTQY
v_gene: TRBV5-1; j_gene: TRBJ1-2; d_gene: -; CDR3aa: ASSLAVEHGYT
v_gene: TRBV3-1/TRBV3-2; j_gene: TRBJ1-1; d_gene: -; CDR3aa: ASSQGAGLLGEAF
v_gene: TRBV11-2; j_gene: TRBJ2-5; d_gene: TRBD1; CDR3aa: ASIPGQGEQETQY
v_gene: TRBV12-3/TRBV12-4; j_gene: TRBJ1-1; d_gene: -; CDR3aa: ASSFSATEAF
v_gene: TRBV6-2/TRBV6-3; j_gene: TRBJ2-1; d_gene: TRBD2; CDR3aa: ASSPVAGRYNEQF
v_gene: TRBV21-1; j_gene: TRBJ2-3; d_gene: -; CDR3aa: ASSKPGLAGSSTDTQY
v_gene: TRBV7-9; j_gene: TRBJ2-2; d_gene: -; CDR3aa: ASSPPLGELF
v_gene: TRBV5-6; j_gene: TRBJ1-4; d_gene: -; CDR3aa: ASSLISGAPGATNEKLF
v_gene: TRBV19; j_gene: TRBJ2-5; d_gene: -; CDR3aa: ASRRDNYQETQY
v_gene: TRBV3-1/TRBV3-2; j_gene: TRBJ1-1; d_gene: -; CDR3aa: ASSQDLYGRGTEAF
v_gene: TRBV14; j_gene: TRBJ2-2; d_gene: TRBD2; CDR3aa: ASSHSGGAPNTGELF
v_gene: TRBV4-1; j_gene: TRBJ2-3; d_gene: -; CDR3aa: ASSQVNFIGPSTDTQY